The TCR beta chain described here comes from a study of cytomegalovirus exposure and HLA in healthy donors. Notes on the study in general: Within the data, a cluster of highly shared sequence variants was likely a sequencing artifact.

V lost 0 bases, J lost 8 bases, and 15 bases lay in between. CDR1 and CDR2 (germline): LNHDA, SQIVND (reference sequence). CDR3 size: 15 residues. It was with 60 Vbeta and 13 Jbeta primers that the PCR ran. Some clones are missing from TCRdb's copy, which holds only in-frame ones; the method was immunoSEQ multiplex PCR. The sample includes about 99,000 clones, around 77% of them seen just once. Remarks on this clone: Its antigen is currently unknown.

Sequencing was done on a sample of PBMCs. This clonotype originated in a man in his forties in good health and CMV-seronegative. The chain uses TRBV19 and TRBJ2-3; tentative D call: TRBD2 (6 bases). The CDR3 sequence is CASSIDWDQAGTQYF. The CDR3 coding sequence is TGTGCCAGTAGTATAGATTGGGACCAAGCGGGTACGCAGTATTTT.